This T cell receptor (beta chain) was captured by sequencing in a study of blood T cell repertoires in COVID-19. Study at large: The United States, Italy and Spain supplied acute and convalescent COVID-19 samples. Nucleic acid was either cDNA or gDNA, and it came from T cells, B-cell-depleted T cells, or PBMCs.

Seattle-derived patients entered the study during active infection and were followed longitudinally. Trimming shortened V by 2 bases and J by 0 bases, and 8 bases separated the two germline ends. There are 16 residues in the CDR3. The V gene's germline CDR1 is LGHDT and CDR2 YNNKEL (reference sequence). Original handling: Estimation of nucleated cell counts relied on the amplification of reference gene primers. The repertoire was sequenced with immunoSEQ multiplex PCR; TCRdb's copy has only in-frame clones and lacks some. The DNA was the basis for D and trimming; V, J and clone size are from that table. This sample has some 180,000 clones, with roughly 88% found just once.

The TCR sequence derives from a woman aged 40-49 years with COVID-19, enrolled during active disease. The sample comprised peripheral blood. The rearrangement links TRBV3-1 (or the pseudogene TRBV3-2) to TRBJ1-6; no clear D gene. The CDR3, as DNA: TGTGCCAGCAGCCAATCCCCCAGCTCCTATAATTCACCCCTCCACTTT. Encoded protein: CASSQSPSSYNSPLHF.